This TCR beta chain comes out of a study of blood T cell repertoires in COVID-19. Study as a whole: Sites in the United States, Italy and Spain provided acute and convalescent COVID-19 samples.

In terms of age and location, participants ranged from about 18 to 89 years and lived in about 25 US areas. Recovered Cohort 3 donors showed two negative PCRs, clearance, or symptom resolution. V lost 2 bases to trimming and J lost 0 bases; unmatched junction nucleotides: 1. Germline CDR1 KGHSH, CDR2 LQKENI. The CDR3 contains 15 residues. Authors' data handling: Estimated nucleated cell counts came from reference gene primer amplification. The table came from immunoSEQ multiplex PCR; TCRdb's copy has only in-frame clones and leaves some out. The V and J calls and clone size are taken from that table; D and trimming were inferred from the DNA. The sample contains over 200,000 clones, approximately 90% of which appear only once.

The receptor's source is a man aged 30-40 years who had recovered from COVID-19. Sequencing used PBMCs or T cells enriched from blood (not recorded which). V gene TRBV18 combines with J gene TRBJ2-7, with 10 bases identical to TRBD2. The CDR3 loop reads CASSPLAGGSYEQYF. As DNA, the CDR3 is TGTGCCAGCTCACCATTAGCGGGGGGCTCCTACGAGCAGTACTTC.